This T cell receptor beta chain was sequenced for a study of somatic mutations in cytotoxic T cells in rheumatoid arthritis. CDR1 is KGHSH and CDR2 is LQKENI in the germline V gene. V was pared by 1 base and J by 6 bases, with 19 bases between. The CDR3 loop spans 18 amino acids. Sequencing was performed with immunoSEQ multiplex PCR; in TCRdb, only in-frame clones are kept and a portion is missing. This table has 12,000 to 15,000 clones, 85% to 95% appearing once. V is TRBV18 and J is TRBJ1-6; the D gene is possibly TRBD1 (5 bases). Input material: CD4+ T cells sorted from blood. This clonotype originated in a man in his 70s with rheumatoid arthritis. The CDR3: CASSPRRVSGEGNSPLHF. The DNA for the CDR3 is TGTGCCAGCTCACCACGTCGGGTATCGGGGGAGGGTAATTCACCCCTCCACTTT.